This record looks at one T cell receptor (beta chain) sequence and its context. Assay: immunoSEQ multiplex PCR; the TCRdb copy retains only in-frame clones and omits some. The data show roughly 150,000 clones, 81% seen once. The sample originates from a study of blood T cell repertoires in COVID-19. The study drew participants aged about 18 to 89 years from around 24 US areas. Membership in each cohort depended on participant-reported clinical history. The CDR3 totals 14 residues. The V gene's germline CDR1 is SGHRS and CDR2 YFSETQ. J lost 9 bases, V lost 0 bases, and 4 bases had no gene match. The chain is built from TRBV5-1 and TRBJ2-4, with 9 bases lining up with TRBD1. Material for sequencing was PBMCs or T cells enriched from blood (not recorded which). The sequence came from a woman in her 40s with acute COVID-19. The DNA of the CDR3 is TGCGCCAGCAGCTTGGCCGGACAGGGGAGCATTCAGTACTTC. Protein product: CASSLAGQGSIQYF. Full variable domain (rest looked up from reference TRBV5-1 and TRBJ2-4): KAGVTQTPRYLIKTRGQQVTLSCSPISGHRSVSWYQQTPGQGLQFLFEYFSETQRNKGNFPGRFSGRQFSNSRSEMNVSTLELGDSALYLCASSLAGQGSIQYFGAGTRLSVL.